This passage covers 26 T cell receptor beta chains from one sample sequenced in a study of blood T cell repertoires in COVID-19. The table came from immunoSEQ multiplex PCR; TCRdb's copy has only in-frame clones and leaves some out. The top ten hold 2.5% to 3% of the sample, which has roughly 260,000 clones, 87% seen once. Sequencing was done on a sample of PBMCs or T cells enriched from blood (not recorded which). Source of these receptors: a woman aged 25 to 39 with acute COVID-19.

J is TRBJ1-5 and V is TRBV21-1. TRBV21-1 is annotated as a pseudogene. The CDR3 has 14 amino acids. This chain's CDR3 is CASSKGGGNQPQHF. The CDR3, as DNA: TGTGCCAGCAGCAAAGGGGGAGGCAATCAGCCCCAGCATTTT.

V usage is TRBV7-2 and J usage is TRBJ1-4, with 9 bases aligning to TRBD1. Unmatched junction bases numbered 11, after V lost 4 bases and J lost 8 bases. The CDR3 contains 16 residues. Looked up from germline, CDR1 is SGHTA and CDR2 is FQGNSA. In nucleotides, the CDR3 is TGTGCCAGCAGCTACGGACAGGGGTTTGTATTGGAAAAACTGTTTTTT. It yields the protein CASSYGQGFVLEKLFF. Supplemented by reference TRBV7-2 and TRBJ1-4, the full variable domain reads GAGVSQSPSNKVTEKGKDVELRCDPISGHTALYWYRQSLGQGLEFLIYFQGNSAPDKSGLPSDRFSAERTGGSVSTLTIQRTQQEDSAVYLCASSYGQGFVLEKLFFGSGTQLSVL.

This chain joins TRBV27 and TRBJ2-7, with a weak D call TRBD1 (5 bases). Looked up from germline, CDR1 is MNHEY and CDR2 is SMNVEV (reference sequence). The CDR3 sequence is 13 residues long. Trimming cost V 4 bases and J 4 bases, with 11 bases left between them. This CDR3 is CASSSGIGYEQYF. Here the CDR3 DNA reads TGTGCCAGCAGTTCAGGGATCGGGTACGAGCAGTACTTC.

The rearrangement links TRBV11-2 to TRBJ1-4; D remains ambiguous. V was shortened by 3 bases and J by 2 bases, with 10 bases between the two germline ends. The CDR3 is 15 residues long. The germline V gene encodes CDR1 SGHAT and CDR2 FQNNGV. The CDR3 loop is CASSFGVLTNEKLFF. The DNA for the CDR3 is TGTGCCAGCAGCTTCGGGGTTCTCACTAATGAAAAACTGTTTTTT.

The chain uses TRBV14 and TRBJ2-7, with 14 bases aligning to TRBD2. Germline values: CDR1 SGHDN, CDR2 FVKESK. J lost 2 bases, V lost 1 base, and 4 bases had no gene match. The CDR3 runs to 17 residues. The CDR3 spells CASSQGGLAGAPYEQYF. The CDR3 coding sequence is TGTGCCAGCAGCCAAGGGGGACTAGCGGGGGCACCCTACGAGCAGTACTTC.

With regard to this clone: The sample has other DNA sequences that encode this CDR3 too. This chain joins TRBV6-5 and TRBJ2-1; TRBD2 matches 8 bases. The CDR3 extends over 13 amino acids. V dropped 6 bases and J dropped 5; count of bases not matched to a gene: 3. CDR1 is MNHEY and CDR2 is SVGAGI in the germline V gene. The CDR3 sequence is CASSFGGDNEQFF. CDR3 bases: TGTGCCAGCAGCTTCGGGGGGGACAATGAGCAGTTCTTC.

The rearrangement joins TRBV10-2 to TRBJ1-5; 9 positions agree with TRBD1. Germline V CDR1 and CDR2: WSHSY, SAAADI. The CDR3 extends over 17 amino acids. The junction had 7 bases not matched to a gene; V was cut back by 4 bases and J by 0 bases. The CDR3: CASSANRGLNSNQPQHF. DNA of the CDR3: TGCGCCAGCAGTGCAAACAGGGGGCTGAATAGCAATCAGCCCCAGCATTTT.

V gene TRBV7-9 combines with J gene TRBJ2-7, with 7 bases lining up with TRBD1. The CDR3 has 14 residues. J gave up 6 bases and V 2 bases, and 7 bases lay outside the gene matches. Germline CDR1 reads SEHNR; CDR2 reads FQNEAQ (reference sequence). The chain's CDR3 is CASSLWTGTTEQYF. CDR3 nucleotide sequence: TGTGCCAGCAGCTTATGGACAGGAACAACCGAGCAGTACTTC.

The CDR3 region is CASTYIPDRGEQYF. The CDR3 DNA is TGTGCCAGCACCTACATTCCTGACAGGGGAGAGCAGTACTTC. The chain employs TRBV7-2 and TRBJ2-7, with 8 bases lining up with TRBD1. CDR3 length: 14 amino acids. CDR1 SGHTA and CDR2 FQGNSA come from the germline V gene. Trimming removed 7 bases from V and 7 bases from J; junction bases left unmatched: 12.

This clone was observed a handful of times. The chain combines TRBV4-3 with TRBJ1-6; D is unresolved. The CDR3 contains 12 residues. Germline CDR1 reads LGHNA; CDR2 reads YSLEER. V was trimmed by 5 bases and J by 5 bases, leaving 4 bases between them. In DNA form, the CDR3 reads TGCGCCAGCAGCTCAGATAATTCACCCCTCCACTTT. It translates to CASSSDNSPLHF.

The table lists this clone with a few counts. The rearrangement links TRBV10-3 to TRBJ1-6; possible D gene TRBD1, 6 bases. The CDR3 loop spans 14 amino acids. Germline assignment: CDR1 ENHRY and CDR2 SYGVKD. Trimming cost V 4 bases and J 7 bases, with 11 bases left between them. CDR3 region: CAISAQGGNSPLHF. CDR3 nucleotides: TGTGCCATCAGTGCACAGGGTGGGAATTCACCCCTCCACTTT.

V usage is TRBV5-4 and J usage is TRBJ1-1; D is unclear. This CDR3 has 13 residues. Per germline, CDR1 SGHNT and CDR2 YYREEE (reference sequence). V was pared by 5 bases and J by 1 base, with 9 bases between. As DNA, the CDR3 is TGTGCCAGCAGTCTGGAGGAGAACACTGAAGCTTTCTTT. Its protein is CASSLEENTEAFF.

The rearrangement uses TRBV5-6 and TRBJ1-4; 10 nucleotides agree with TRBD1. From germline, CDR1 is SGHDT and CDR2 YYEEEE. J was trimmed by 0 bases and V by 4 bases; bases with no gene match: 3. The CDR3 is made up of 16 amino acids. This CDR3 reads CASSLGQGTTNEKLFF. In DNA form, the CDR3 reads TGTGCCAGCAGCCTGGGACAGGGGACAACTAATGAAAAACTGTTTTTT.

The CDR3 loop is CASSQSGGNNEKLFF. DNA for the CDR3: TGCGCCAGCAGCCAATCAGGGGGCAATAATGAAAAACTGTTTTTT. The chain recombines TRBV4-1 with TRBJ1-4, with 8 nucleotides matching TRBD1. Looked up from germline, CDR1 is MGHRA and CDR2 is YSYEKL. The V and J ends lost 2 bases and 4 bases, in that order; junction bases with no gene match: 3. The CDR3 totals 15 residues.

The chain carries TRBV3-1 (or the pseudogene TRBV3-2) and TRBJ1-2; tentatively, D is TRBD1 (6 bases). Germline CDR1 is LGHDT and CDR2 is YNNKEL (reference sequence). CDR3 length: 17 residues. Trimming removed 0 bases at V and 2 bases at J, with 16 bases between. CDR3 in amino acids: CASSQDGTGKSNYGYTF. CDR3 bases: TGTGCCAGCAGCCAAGACGGAACAGGGAAGTCCAACTATGGCTACACCTTC.

J is TRBJ2-1 and V is TRBV7-2; D unresolved. The CDR3 runs 14 residues. Trimming shortened V by 0 bases and J by 5 bases, and 8 bases separated the two germline ends. Germline CDR1 is SGHTA and CDR2 is FQGNSA. CDR3 sequence: CASSLADENNEQFF. The CDR3 DNA reads TGTGCCAGCAGCTTAGCCGATGAGAACAATGAGCAGTTCTTC.

This rearrangement joins TRBV9 to TRBJ2-3, with 8 positions matching TRBD2. V shed 4 bases, J shed 7 bases, and the junction held 11 bases outside the gene matches. The CDR3 length is 15 residues. The germline V gene encodes CDR1 SGDLS and CDR2 YYNGEE. The CDR3 is CASSTSAGVDYTQYF. CDR3 DNA: TGTGCCAGCAGCACTTCAGCGGGGGTGGACTATACGCAGTATTTT.

The V gene is TRBV10-1, the J gene TRBJ1-1; D is unresolved. CDR1 and CDR2 (germline): WNHNN, SYGVQD (reference sequence). The germline V and J ends were trimmed by 0 bases and 5 bases, with 13 bases remaining between them. The CDR3 totals 15 residues. The CDR3 bases are TGCGCCAGCAGTGAGTCCGTTTCCCCGACAACTGAAGCTTTCTTT. It translates to CASSESVSPTTEAFF.

The genes are TRBV10-3 and TRBJ1-5; D remains ambiguous. Trimming removed 2 bases at V and 4 bases at J, with 9 bases between. CDR1 ENHRY and CDR2 SYGVKD come from the germline V gene. The CDR3 spans 14 residues. In nucleotides, the CDR3 is TGTGCCATCAGTGAGGTAGTAGCAAATCAGCCCCAGCATTTT. Its protein is CAISEVVANQPQHF.

This rearrangement joins TRBV5-6 to TRBJ2-3, with D possibly being TRBD2 (7 bases). The CDR3 runs 16 residues. The V end lost 2 bases, the J end lost 1 base, and 14 bases lay between the germline ends. CDR1 is SGHDT and CDR2 is YYEEEE in the germline V gene. DNA of the CDR3: TGTGCCAGCAGCTTAACCTCCGGGGGGCGCACAGATACGCAGTATTTT. Its translation is CASSLTSGGRTDTQYF.

The chain is built from TRBV5-1 and TRBJ2-1; 12 nucleotides align to TRBD2. V was pared by 4 bases and J by 8 bases, with 13 bases of the junction left unmatched. Germline lookup yields CDR1 SGHRS and CDR2 YFSETQ. The CDR3 contains 17 residues. CDR3 nucleotides: TGCGCCAGCAGCGAAAAGGCGGCTAGCGGGGGGGCACATGAGCAGTTCTTC. Its protein product is CASSEKAASGGAHEQFF.

The V gene is TRBV3-1 (or the pseudogene TRBV3-2), the J gene TRBJ2-3, with 9 bases that match TRBD2. After removal of 3 bases from V and 2 bases from J, the junction contained 6 bases not matched to a gene. Germline assignment: CDR1 LGHDT and CDR2 YNNKEL (reference sequence). The CDR3 is made up of 16 amino acids. The DNA of the CDR3 is TGTGCCAGCAGCCAGGGTATAGCGGGGGCCACAGATACGCAGTATTTT. This codes for CASSQGIAGATDTQYF.

This chain joins TRBV3-1 (or the pseudogene TRBV3-2) and TRBJ2-1; the match to TRBD2 covers 12 bases. This CDR3 is built from 15 residues. V lost 1 base to trimming and J lost 10 bases; unmatched junction nucleotides: 5. Germline V gene sequence: CDR1 LGHDT, CDR2 YNNKEL (reference sequence). Here the CDR3 DNA reads TGTGCCAGCAGCCAAGCGACTAGCGGGGGCCTGGAGCAGTTCTTC. It encodes CASSQATSGGLEQFF.

The chain couples TRBV5-1 to TRBJ2-7, with 7 bases identical to TRBD2. The germline V gene has CDR1 SGHRS and CDR2 YFSETQ. The CDR3 loop spans 13 amino acids. J was trimmed by 6 bases and V by 6 bases; bases with no gene match: 9. This CDR3 is CASNVGGRSEQYF. For the CDR3, the DNA is TGCGCCAGCAATGTGGGGGGGAGATCCGAGCAGTACTTC.

The chain has TRBV5-6 and TRBJ1-6; 10 nucleotides agree with TRBD1. After removal of 0 bases from V and 9 bases from J, the junction contained 0 bases not matched to a gene. The CDR3 totals 14 residues. CDR1 is SGHDT, CDR2 YYEEEE, per germline. CDR3 protein: CASSLGTGGSPLHF. The CDR3 DNA follows: TGTGCCAGCAGCTTGGGGACAGGGGGTTCACCCCTCCACTTT.

This clone was seen once. The chain links TRBV19 to TRBJ2-2; 11 bases align to TRBD2. CDR3 length: 15 residues. The germline gives CDR1 LNHDA, CDR2 SQIVND (reference sequence). Trimming took 4 bases from V and 6 from J; bases not matched to a gene: 4. CDR3 sequence: CASSKEGLAAGELFF. DNA of the CDR3: TGTGCCAGTAGTAAAGAGGGACTAGCGGCCGGGGAGCTGTTTTTT.